The 8 T cell receptor beta chains presented below share a single source sample, sequenced in a study of CD4+ T cells in melanoma. Produced via immunoSEQ multiplex PCR; TCRdb's table is partial and in-frame only. This repertoire shows 13,000 to 15,000 clones, 55% to 75% found once; its top ten account for about a tenth. The sample comprised cells from a culture (not recorded whether cultured in vitro). These receptors came from a human donor with melanoma.

V gene TRBV6-1 combines with J gene TRBJ1-5; D gene unclear. V was cut by 4 bases and J by 6 bases, with 16 bases left in between. Germline V gene sequence: CDR1 MNHNS, CDR2 SASEGT. This CDR3 is 15 amino acids long. The CDR3 nucleotides are TGTGCCAGCAGTGTGGAGTGGGAGGGTATTCAGCCCCAGCATTTT. Its translation is CASSVEWEGIQPQHF.

This CDR3 is CASSRTPPDTQYF. CDR3 DNA: TGTGCCAGCAGTCGTACCCCTCCAGATACGCAGTATTTT. The chain recombines TRBV25-1 with TRBJ2-3, with no clear D. With 5 bases removed from V and 4 bases from J, the gap between germline ends came to 10 bases. The CDR3 extends over 13 amino acids. Germline V gene lookup returns CDR1 MGHDK and CDR2 SYGVNS.

V gene TRBV9 combines with J gene TRBJ2-1, with 7 bases aligning to TRBD2. CDR3 length equals 18 residues. In germline, CDR1 is SGDLS, CDR2 YYNGEE. V shed 2 bases and J 0 bases; nucleotides not matched to a gene: 11. CDR3 sequence: CASSVRLGRGSSYNEQFF. The CDR3 coding sequence is TGTGCCAGCAGCGTCCGACTGGGGCGGGGGAGCTCCTACAATGAGCAGTTCTTC.

The gene calls are TRBV7-9 and TRBJ1-1; possibly TRBD1 for D (5 bases). From germline, CDR1 is SEHNR and CDR2 FQNEAQ (reference sequence). This CDR3 is 15 amino acids long. V dropped 0 bases and J dropped 3 bases, with 11 bases sitting between them. The CDR3 DNA sequence: TGTGCCAGCAGCTTAGCGGGGACTCGGCACACTGAAGCTTTCTTT. Translated: CASSLAGTRHTEAFF.

This clone was counted between two and nine times. V is TRBV6-6 and J is TRBJ1-6; D unresolved. This CDR3 comprises 14 residues. Looked up from germline, CDR1 is MNHNY and CDR2 is SVGAGI (reference sequence). Trimming shortened V by 0 bases and J by 7 bases, and 7 bases separated the two germline ends. The CDR3, as DNA: TGTGCCAGCAGTTACTCGCAGACCAATTCACCCCTCCACTTT. It specifies CASSYSQTNSPLHF.

This sequence joins TRBV10-3 and TRBJ1-1; 10 positions agree with TRBD1. Germline CDR1 is ENHRY and CDR2 is SYGVKD. With V trimmed by 10 bases and J by 9 bases, 5 bases remained unmatched. This CDR3 is 11 amino acids long. CDR3 protein: CASYDRGQAFF. CDR3 nucleotides: TGTGCCAGCTACGACAGGGGGCAAGCTTTCTTT.

The J gene is TRBJ1-6, the V gene TRBV7-9; 7 bases align to TRBD1. Germline V gene sequence: CDR1 SEHNR, CDR2 FQNEAQ (reference sequence). The junction had 7 bases not matched to a gene; V was cut back by 4 bases and J by 1 base. The CDR3 runs 17 residues. The CDR3 DNA is TGTGCCAGCAGCTCTTCTAACAGGGGTTCCTATAATTCACCCCTCCACTTT. Translated, it gives CASSSSNRGSYNSPLHF.

The gene calls are TRBV5-1 and TRBJ2-7, with D perhaps TRBD1 (5 bases). V was shortened by 1 base and J by 5 bases, with 13 bases between the two germline ends. The V gene's germline CDR1 is SGHRS and CDR2 YFSETQ. The CDR3 is made up of 14 amino acids. The CDR3 DNA follows: TGCGCCAGCAGCTTGCGGACAAGAACCAACGAGCAGTACTTC. Its translation is CASSLRTRTNEQYF.